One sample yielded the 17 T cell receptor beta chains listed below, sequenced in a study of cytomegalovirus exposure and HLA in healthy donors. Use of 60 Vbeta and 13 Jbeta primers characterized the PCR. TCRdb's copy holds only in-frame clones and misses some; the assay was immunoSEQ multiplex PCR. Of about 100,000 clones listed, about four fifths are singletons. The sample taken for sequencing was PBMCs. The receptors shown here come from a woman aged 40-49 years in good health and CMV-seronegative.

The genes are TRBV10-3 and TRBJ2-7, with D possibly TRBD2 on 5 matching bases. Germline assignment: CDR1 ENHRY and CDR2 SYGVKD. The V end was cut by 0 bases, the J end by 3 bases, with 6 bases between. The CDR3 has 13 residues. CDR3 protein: CAISESGSYEQYF. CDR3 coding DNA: TGTGCCATCAGTGAGTCGGGGAGCTACGAGCAGTACTTC.

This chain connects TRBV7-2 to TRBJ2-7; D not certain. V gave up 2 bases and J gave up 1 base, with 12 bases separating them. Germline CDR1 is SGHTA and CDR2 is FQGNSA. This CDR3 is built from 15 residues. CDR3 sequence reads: CASSLSSGESYEQYF. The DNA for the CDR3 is TGTGCCAGCAGCTTAAGTTCAGGCGAATCCTACGAGCAGTACTTC.

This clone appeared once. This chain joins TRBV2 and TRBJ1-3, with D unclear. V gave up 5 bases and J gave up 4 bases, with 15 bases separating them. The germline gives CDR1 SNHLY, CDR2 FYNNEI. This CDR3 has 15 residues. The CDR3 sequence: CASSWVGFSGNTIYF. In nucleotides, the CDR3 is TGTGCCAGCAGTTGGGTCGGGTTTTCCGGAAACACCATATATTTT.

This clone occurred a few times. In DNA, the CDR3 is TGTGCCAGCAGCCCAGGACAGGGGCAGTTTGAAAAACTGTTTTTT. Its protein is CASSPGQGQFEKLFF. This chain joins TRBV7-2 and TRBJ1-4, with 9 bases lining up with TRBD1. Germline CDR1 and CDR2: SGHTA and FQGNSA. This CDR3 has 15 amino acids. J was trimmed by 7 bases and V by 5 bases; bases with no gene match: 8.

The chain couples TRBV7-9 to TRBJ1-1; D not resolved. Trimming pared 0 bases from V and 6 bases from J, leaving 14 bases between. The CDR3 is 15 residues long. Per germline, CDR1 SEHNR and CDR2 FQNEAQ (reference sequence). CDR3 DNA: TGTGCCAGCAGCTTAGCCCTCGGCAGAGGCCCTGAAGCTTTCTTT. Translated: CASSLALGRGPEAFF.

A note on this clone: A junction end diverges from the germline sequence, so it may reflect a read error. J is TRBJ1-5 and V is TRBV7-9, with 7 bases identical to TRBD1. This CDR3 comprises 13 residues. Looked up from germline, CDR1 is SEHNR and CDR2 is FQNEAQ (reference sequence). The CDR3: CSSRGSGHQPQHF. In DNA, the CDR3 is TGTTCCAGCAGGGGGTCAGGGCATCAGCCCCAGCATTTT. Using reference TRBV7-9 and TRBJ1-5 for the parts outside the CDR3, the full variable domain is DTGVSQNPRHKITKRGQNVTFRCDPISEHNRLYWYRQTLGQGPEFLTYFQNEAQLEKSRLLSDRFSAERPKGSFSTLEIQRTEQGDSAMYLCSSRGSGHQPQHFGDGTRLSIL.

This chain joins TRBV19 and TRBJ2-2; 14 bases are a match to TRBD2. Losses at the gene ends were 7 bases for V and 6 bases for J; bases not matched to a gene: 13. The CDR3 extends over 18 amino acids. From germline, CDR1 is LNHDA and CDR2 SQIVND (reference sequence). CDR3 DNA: TGTGCCAGTATGTTGGAGAAGGGACTAGCGGGAGAGGCCGGGGAGCTGTTTTTT. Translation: CASMLEKGLAGEAGELFF.

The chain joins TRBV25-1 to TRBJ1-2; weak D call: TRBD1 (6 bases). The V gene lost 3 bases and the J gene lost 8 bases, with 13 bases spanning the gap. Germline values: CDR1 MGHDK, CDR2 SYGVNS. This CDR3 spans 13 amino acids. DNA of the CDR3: TGTGCCAGCAGTGAGACCAGACAGGCGGGCTACACCTTC. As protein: CASSETRQAGYTF.

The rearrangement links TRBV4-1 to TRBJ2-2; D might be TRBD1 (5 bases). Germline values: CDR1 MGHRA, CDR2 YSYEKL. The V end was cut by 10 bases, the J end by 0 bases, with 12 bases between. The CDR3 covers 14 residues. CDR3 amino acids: CATARGPNTGELFF. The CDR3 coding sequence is TGCGCCACGGCTAGGGGTCCGAACACCGGGGAGCTGTTTTTT.

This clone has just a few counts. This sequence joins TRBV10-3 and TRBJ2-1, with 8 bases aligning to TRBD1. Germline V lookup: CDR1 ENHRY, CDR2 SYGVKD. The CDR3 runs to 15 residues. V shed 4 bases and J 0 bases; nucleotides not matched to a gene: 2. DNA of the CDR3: TGTGCCATCAGTGGGACAGGGATCTCCTACAATGAGCAGTTCTTC. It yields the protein CAISGTGISYNEQFF.

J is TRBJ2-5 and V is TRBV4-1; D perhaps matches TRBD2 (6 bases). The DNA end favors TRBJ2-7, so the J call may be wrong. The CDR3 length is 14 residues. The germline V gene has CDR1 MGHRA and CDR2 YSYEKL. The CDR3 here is CASSQGLGSYEQYF. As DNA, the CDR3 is TGCGCCAGCAGCCAGGGACTTGGCTCCTACGAGCAGTACTTC.

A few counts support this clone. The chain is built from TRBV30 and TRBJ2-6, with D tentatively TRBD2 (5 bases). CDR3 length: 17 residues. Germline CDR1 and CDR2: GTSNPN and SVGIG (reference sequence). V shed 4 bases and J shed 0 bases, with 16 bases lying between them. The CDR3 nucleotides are TGTGCCTGGAATTCGGGGAGAATCAGCTCTGGGGCCAACGTCCTGACTTTC. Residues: CAWNSGRISSGANVLTF.

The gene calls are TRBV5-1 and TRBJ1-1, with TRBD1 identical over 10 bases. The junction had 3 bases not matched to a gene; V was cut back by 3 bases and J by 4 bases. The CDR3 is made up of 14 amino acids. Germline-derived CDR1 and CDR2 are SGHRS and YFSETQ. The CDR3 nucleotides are TGCGCCAGCAGCTCCGGGACAGGGGCCACTGAAGCTTTCTTT. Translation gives CASSSGTGATEAFF.

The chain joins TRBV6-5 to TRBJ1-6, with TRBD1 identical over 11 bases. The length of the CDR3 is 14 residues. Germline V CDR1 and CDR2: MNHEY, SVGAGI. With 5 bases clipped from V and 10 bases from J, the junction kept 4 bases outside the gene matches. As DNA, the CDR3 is TGTGCCAGCAGTACGGGACAGGGGGAGTCACCCCTCCACTTT. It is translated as CASSTGQGESPLHF.

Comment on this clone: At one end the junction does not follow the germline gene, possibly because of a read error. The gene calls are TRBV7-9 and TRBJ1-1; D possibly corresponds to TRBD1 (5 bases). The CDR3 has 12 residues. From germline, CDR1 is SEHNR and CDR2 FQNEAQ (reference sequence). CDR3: CSSLRGNTEAFF. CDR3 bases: TGTTCCAGTCTTAGGGGGAACACTGAAGCTTTCTTT. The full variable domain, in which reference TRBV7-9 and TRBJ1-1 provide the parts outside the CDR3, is DTGVSQNPRHKITKRGQNVTFRCDPISEHNRLYWYRQTLGQGPEFLTYFQNEAQLEKSRLLSDRFSAERPKGSFSTLEIQRTEQGDSAMYLCSSLRGNTEAFFGQGTRLTVV.

CDR3 protein: CASSLWQNTEAFF. The DNA for the CDR3 is TGTGCCAGCAGCTTATGGCAGAACACTGAAGCTTTCTTT. This chain connects TRBV7-2 to TRBJ1-1, with D uncertain. CDR1 is SGHTA and CDR2 is FQGNSA in the germline V gene. Trimming took off 2 bases at V and 1 base at J, with 5 bases between the two ends. This CDR3 has 13 residues.

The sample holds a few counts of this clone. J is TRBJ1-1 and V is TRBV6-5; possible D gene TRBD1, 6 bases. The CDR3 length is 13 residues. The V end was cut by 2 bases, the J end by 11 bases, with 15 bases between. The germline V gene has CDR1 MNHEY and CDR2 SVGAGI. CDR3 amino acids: CASSYNRAVGAFF. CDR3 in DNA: TGTGCCAGCAGTTACAACAGGGCGGTGGGCGCTTTCTTT.